Presented here are 28 T cell receptor beta chains from one specimen sequenced in a study of a mutant IDH1 vaccine in newly diagnosed glioma. Repertoires were generated with immunoSEQ multiplex PCR, while TCRdb's copy carries only in-frame clones and drops some. This table holds tens of thousands of clones, roughly four fifths found once. Their antigens are not known. This sample's time point: week 47, end of study. Alongside topical imiquimod, each dose of vaccine comprised 300 ug of mutant IDH1 20-mer peptide. This sample comprised PBMCs, obtained from a glioma patient whose treatment included an IDH1 peptide vaccine. These receptors came from a woman in her forties or fifties with glioma.

This clone was picked up one time. This sequence joins TRBV6-6 and TRBJ1-1; D is unresolved. V was shortened by 0 bases and J by 1 base, with 3 bases between the two germline ends. Per germline, CDR1 MNHNY and CDR2 SVGAGI (reference sequence). CDR3 size: 13 residues. DNA for the CDR3: TGTGCCAGCAGTTACTCGTGGAACACTGAAGCTTTCTTT. Encoded protein: CASSYSWNTEAFF.

The chain employs TRBV5-1 and TRBJ2-7, with 13 bases matching TRBD2. V lost 5 bases and J lost 6; bases outside the gene matches: 11. Germline CDR1 and CDR2: SGHRS and YFSETQ. CDR3 length: 16 residues. The CDR3 sequence is CASSRSTSGGASEQYF. As DNA, the CDR3 is TGCGCCAGCAGTCGGAGTACTAGCGGGGGGGCTAGCGAGCAGTACTTC.

This rearrangement joins TRBV19 to TRBJ1-5; 7 bases fit TRBD1. CDR1 LNHDA and CDR2 SQIVND come from the germline V gene (reference sequence). CDR3 length: 14 amino acids. With V trimmed by 10 bases and J by 1 base, 7 bases remained unmatched. The CDR3 reads CATQGGPSNQPQHF. The DNA for the CDR3 is TGTGCCACCCAGGGGGGGCCAAGCAATCAGCCCCAGCATTTT.

This chain joins TRBV2 and TRBJ1-1, with TRBD1 identical over 11 bases. This CDR3 is 13 amino acids long. Per the germline V gene, CDR1 is SNHLY and CDR2 is FYNNEI. After removal of 6 bases from V and 6 bases from J, the junction contained 3 bases not matched to a gene. The CDR3 reads CASRSDRGPEAFF. The CDR3 DNA reads as TGTGCCAGCAGATCGGACAGGGGGCCTGAAGCTTTCTTT.

The sample holds one count of this clone. The chain couples TRBV29-1 to TRBJ1-5; tentatively, D is TRBD1 (5 bases). The CDR3 contains 15 residues. Germline lookup yields CDR1 SQVTM and CDR2 ANQGSEA. V gave up 6 bases and J gave up 2 bases, with 17 bases separating them. The CDR3 region has the DNA TGCAGCGTGGGGGAGGCAGGAGGTGGCAATCAGCCCCAGCATTTT. Amino acids: CSVGEAGGGNQPQHF.

The chain is built from TRBV5-1 and TRBJ1-3, with D perhaps matching TRBD1 (5 bases). With 4 bases removed from V and 3 bases from J, the gap between germline ends came to 17 bases. The CDR3 consists of 16 residues. Germline V gene data show CDR1 as SGHRS and CDR2 as YFSETQ. The DNA for the CDR3 is TGCGCCAGCAGCCGAGATGGGGCCTCCCGTGGAAACACCATATATTTT. Protein: CASSRDGASRGNTIYF. Full variable domain (remainder filled in from reference TRBV5-1 and TRBJ1-3): KAGVTQTPRYLIKTRGQQVTLSCSPISGHRSVSWYQQTPGQGLQFLFEYFSETQRNKGNFPGRFSGRQFSNSRSEMNVSTLELGDSALYLCASSRDGASRGNTIYFGEGSWLTVV.

J is TRBJ2-7 and V is TRBV5-5; 8 nucleotides line up with TRBD2. This CDR3 is built from 17 residues. Germline CDR1 and CDR2: SGHKS and YYEKEE (reference sequence). The J segment lost 2 bases and the V segment lost 0 bases, leaving 10 bases of the junction unmatched. Here the CDR3 DNA reads TGTGCCAGCAGCTTGGCCAGCGCGGGGGGCCCCCCCTACGAGCAGTACTTC. This encodes CASSLASAGGPPYEQYF.

This chain uses TRBV19 with TRBJ2-5; a possible D gene is TRBD1 (5 bases). The CDR3 covers 12 residues. V was shortened by 5 bases and J by 5 bases, with 9 bases between the two germline ends. CDR1 LNHDA and CDR2 SQIVND come from the germline V gene (reference sequence). For the CDR3, the DNA is TGTGCCAGTAGTGCAGGGTGGGAGACCCAGTACTTC. Translation: CASSAGWETQYF.

J is TRBJ1-5 and V is TRBV7-6, with no clear D. The germline V and J ends were trimmed by 1 base and 7 bases, with 11 bases remaining between them. CDR3 length: 14 amino acids. CDR1 and CDR2 (germline): SGHVS, FNYEAQ. The CDR3 nucleotides are TGTGCCAGCAGCTTAGGGGCGCTTGACCAGCCCCAGCATTTT. Its protein is CASSLGALDQPQHF.

This chain joins TRBV4-1 and TRBJ2-7; possibly TRBD1 for D (6 bases). Germline lookup yields CDR1 MGHRA and CDR2 YSYEKL. The germline V and J ends were trimmed by 1 base and 2 bases, with 9 bases remaining between them. This CDR3 contains 14 residues. CDR3 residues: CASSQGQGTYEQYF. CDR3 DNA: TGCGCCAGCAGCCAAGGGCAGGGGACCTACGAGCAGTACTTC.

In its sample, this clone was seen once. The chain recombines TRBV12-5 with TRBJ2-7, with TRBD2 matching 7 bases. Trimming at V came to 4 bases and at J to 6 bases, leaving 6 bases not matched to a gene. The germline V gene encodes CDR1 LGHNT and CDR2 FRNRAP. The CDR3 has 13 amino acids. CDR3 DNA: TGTGCTAGTGGTTGGGGGGGTGAGAGCGAGCAGTACTTC. Encoded protein: CASGWGGESEQYF.

Notes on this clone: Additional DNA sequences in this sample encode the identical CDR3. CDR3 sequence reads: CASSVGQGYQETQYF. CDR3 nucleotide sequence: TGTGCCAGCAGCGTTGGACAGGGATACCAAGAGACCCAGTACTTC. The chain carries TRBV9 and TRBJ2-5; TRBD1 aligns across 8 bases. Germline V gene lookup returns CDR1 SGDLS and CDR2 YYNGEE. This CDR3 contains 15 residues. After removal of 2 bases from V and 0 bases from J, the junction contained 3 bases not matched to a gene.

This clone was counted between two and nine times. The rearrangement uses TRBV5-1 and TRBJ1-1, with 9 positions matching TRBD1. From germline, CDR1 is SGHRS and CDR2 YFSETQ. The V gene end was trimmed by 5 bases and the J gene end by 4 bases; junction bases not matched to a gene: 9. CDR3 size: 15 residues. The DNA for the CDR3 is TGCGCCAGCAGGCAACAGGGGGCAGGAGGCACTGAAGCTTTCTTT. Translated: CASRQQGAGGTEAFF.

Details on this clone: This same CDR3 is encoded by further DNA sequences in the sample. The chain uses TRBV9 and TRBJ1-2; D is undetermined. V was clipped by 7 bases and J by 3 bases, with 7 bases between them. Germline V gene sequence: CDR1 SGDLS, CDR2 YYNGEE. There are 11 residues in the CDR3. In nucleotides, the CDR3 is TGTGCCAGCGGTAGGGACTATGGCTACACCTTC. The encoded protein is CASGRDYGYTF.

The V gene is TRBV19, the J gene TRBJ2-1, with D perhaps TRBD2 (6 bases). Germline lookup yields CDR1 LNHDA and CDR2 SQIVND (reference sequence). Trimming took 3 bases from V and 0 from J, leaving 9 bases between them. This CDR3 comprises 15 residues. This CDR3 is CASSIGGLSYNEQFF. CDR3 nucleotide sequence: TGTGCCAGTAGTATTGGGGGACTCTCCTACAATGAGCAGTTCTTC.

The V and J genes are TRBV10-1 and TRBJ2-7, with 12 bases lining up with TRBD1. Germline V lookup: CDR1 WNHNN, CDR2 SYGVQD (reference sequence). The CDR3 loop spans 16 amino acids. V lost 4 bases and J lost 5; bases outside the gene matches: 9. CDR3 DNA: TGCGCCAGCAGTGCAAGACCCGGGACAGGGGGCCACGAGCAGTACTTC. It translates to CASSARPGTGGHEQYF.

The chain carries TRBV18 and TRBJ2-3; no clear D gene. The CDR3 loop spans 14 amino acids. The germline V gene has CDR1 KGHSH and CDR2 LQKENI. The germline V and J ends were trimmed by 1 base and 3 bases, with 8 bases remaining between them. The CDR3 DNA follows: TGTGCCAGCTCACCACAGGGCTCTACAGATACGCAGTATTTT. Translation: CASSPQGSTDTQYF.

This clone was found a few times. The chain joins TRBV6-1 to TRBJ2-7, with TRBD1 matching 11 bases. This CDR3 has 13 amino acids. Germline trimming cut 6 bases from V and 4 bases from J; bases unmatched to any gene: 2. Germline V CDR1 and CDR2: MNHNS, SASEGT. DNA of the CDR3: TGTGCCAGCAGGGACAGGGGGCGATACGAGCAGTACTTC. It translates to CASRDRGRYEQYF.

The chain links TRBV5-4 to TRBJ2-3; possibly TRBD1 for D (7 bases). Germline V gene sequence: CDR1 SGHNT, CDR2 YYREEE (reference sequence). Trimming stripped 4 bases from V and 4 bases from J, with 19 bases between. The CDR3 covers 16 residues. CDR3 DNA sequence: TGTGCCAGCAGCCCCAGCGGAGGGGGCTTTGCAGATACGCAGTATTTT. This codes for CASSPSGGGFADTQYF.

The chain carries TRBV13 and TRBJ2-3, with 11 positions matching TRBD2. This CDR3 contains 12 residues. The J segment lost 10 bases and the V segment lost 5 bases, leaving 2 bases of the junction unmatched. Germline V gene data show CDR1 as PRHDT and CDR2 as FYEKMQ (reference sequence). In DNA, the CDR3 is TGTGCCAGCAGCCCGGGACTAGCGGCGCAGTATTTT. Its translation: CASSPGLAAQYF.

This rearrangement joins TRBV25-1 to TRBJ2-5; the D gene is possibly TRBD2 (5 bases). V was shortened by 4 bases and J by 3 bases, with 15 bases between the two germline ends. The CDR3 length is 15 residues. The germline gives CDR1 MGHDK, CDR2 SYGVNS. The CDR3 DNA follows: TGTGCCAGCAGTGCGATCGGGGTCTCCAAAGAGACCCAGTACTTC. Translation gives CASSAIGVSKETQYF.

The rearrangement links TRBV29-1 to TRBJ2-7; 9 bases agree with TRBD1. With V trimmed by 6 bases and J by 5 bases, 8 bases remained unmatched. This CDR3 contains 13 residues. The germline V gene has CDR1 SQVTM and CDR2 ANQGSEA. CDR3 DNA: TGCAGCGTAACCGGGACAGGGCCGAACGAGCAGTACTTC. Translation gives CSVTGTGPNEQYF.

The chain links TRBV2 to TRBJ2-5; tentatively, D is TRBD2 (6 bases). The V and J ends lost 5 bases and 1 base respectively, with 11 bases between them. Germline loops: CDR1 SNHLY, CDR2 FYNNEI. The CDR3 has 14 amino acids. CDR3 amino acids: CASSRLGVQETQYF. CDR3 bases: TGTGCCAGCAGTAGACTAGGGGTCCAAGAGACCCAGTACTTC.

This clone was counted between two and nine times. The chain uses TRBV7-2 and TRBJ1-1; D remains unclear. The CDR3 covers 15 residues. Germline CDR1 SGHTA, CDR2 FQGNSA. The V end lost 5 bases, the J end lost 1 base, and 14 bases lay between the germline ends. The CDR3 coding sequence is TGTGCCAGCAGCGCCAGTTGGGAAAGGAACACTGAAGCTTTCTTT. Protein sequence: CASSASWERNTEAFF.

The genes are TRBV2 and TRBJ1-5; D uncertain. The germline gives CDR1 SNHLY, CDR2 FYNNEI. CDR3 length equals 16 residues. The germline V and J ends were trimmed by 7 bases and 2 bases, with 18 bases remaining between them. The CDR3 nucleotides read TGTGCCAGCACCGTGGTGTCCCTTAGGGGCAATCAGCCCCAGCATTTT. It specifies CASTVVSLRGNQPQHF.

The V and J genes are TRBV5-1 and TRBJ1-6, with D tentatively TRBD1 (5 bases). Germline CDR1 is SGHRS and CDR2 is YFSETQ. This CDR3 is 15 amino acids long. Deletions cut 3 bases from V and 7 bases from J, with 14 bases between. The DNA for the CDR3 is TGCGCCAGCAGCTCGAGGGGTGAAGAGAATTCACCCCTCCACTTT. The encoded protein is CASSSRGEENSPLHF.

The gene calls are TRBV5-1 and TRBJ1-1, with a weak D call TRBD1 (5 bases). V lost 0 bases and J lost 5, with 14 bases in between. In germline, CDR1 is SGHRS, CDR2 YFSETQ. The CDR3 has 15 amino acids. CDR3 sequence (DNA): TGCGCCAGCAGCTTGGCCGTCGGGACGGTTACTGAAGCTTTCTTT. This sequence encodes CASSLAVGTVTEAFF.

This clone was observed a single time. The CDR3 sequence: CATAGGELGTEAFF. The CDR3, as DNA: TGTGCCACCGCTGGCGGGGAGCTCGGCACTGAAGCTTTCTTT. V usage is TRBV6-6 and J usage is TRBJ1-1; D not certain. Germline CDR1 reads MNHNY; CDR2 reads SVGAGI (reference sequence). The CDR3 is 14 amino acids. V lost 10 bases and J 4 bases, leaving 19 bases between the germline ends.